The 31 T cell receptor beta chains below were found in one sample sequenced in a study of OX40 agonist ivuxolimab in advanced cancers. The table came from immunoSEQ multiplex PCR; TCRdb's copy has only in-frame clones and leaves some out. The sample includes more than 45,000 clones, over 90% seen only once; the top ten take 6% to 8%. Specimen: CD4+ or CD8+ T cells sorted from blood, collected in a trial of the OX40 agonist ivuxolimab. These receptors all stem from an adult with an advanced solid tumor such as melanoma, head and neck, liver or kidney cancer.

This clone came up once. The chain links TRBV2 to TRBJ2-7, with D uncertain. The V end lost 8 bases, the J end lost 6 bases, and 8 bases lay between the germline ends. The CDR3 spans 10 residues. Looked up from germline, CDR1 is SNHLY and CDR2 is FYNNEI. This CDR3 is CASGVIEQYV. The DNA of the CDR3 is TGTGCCAGCGGGGTGATCGAGCAGTACGTC.

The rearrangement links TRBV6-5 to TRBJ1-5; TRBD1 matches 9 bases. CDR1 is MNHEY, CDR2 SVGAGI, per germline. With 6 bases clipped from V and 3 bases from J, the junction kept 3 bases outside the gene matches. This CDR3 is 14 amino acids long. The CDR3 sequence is CASRGQGLNQPQHF. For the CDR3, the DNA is TGTGCCAGCAGGGGACAGGGCCTCAATCAGCCCCAGCATTTT.

The CDR3 loop reads CSVGTSGGGGWDTQYF. The DNA of the CDR3 is TGCAGCGTAGGGACTAGCGGGGGTGGGGGGTGGGATACGCAGTATTTT. The chain couples TRBV29-1 to TRBJ2-3; 14 nucleotides line up with TRBD2. V gave up 6 bases and J gave up 6 bases; unmatched junction bases: 11. The CDR3 runs to 16 residues. CDR1 and CDR2 from the germline V gene are SQVTM and ANQGSEA.

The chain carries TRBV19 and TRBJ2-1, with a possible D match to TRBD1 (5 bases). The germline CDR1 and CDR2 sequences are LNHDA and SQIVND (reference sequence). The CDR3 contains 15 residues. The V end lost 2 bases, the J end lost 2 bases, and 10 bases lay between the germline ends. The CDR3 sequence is CASSIKAGTYNEQFF. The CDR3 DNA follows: TGTGCCAGTAGTATAAAGGCAGGGACCTACAATGAGCAGTTCTTC.

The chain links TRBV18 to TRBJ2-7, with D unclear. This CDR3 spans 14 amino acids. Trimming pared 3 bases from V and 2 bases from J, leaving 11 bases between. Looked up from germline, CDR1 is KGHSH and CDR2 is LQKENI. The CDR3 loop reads CASSPNDNTYEQYF. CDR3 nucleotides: TGTGCCAGCTCACCGAACGACAACACCTACGAGCAGTACTTC.

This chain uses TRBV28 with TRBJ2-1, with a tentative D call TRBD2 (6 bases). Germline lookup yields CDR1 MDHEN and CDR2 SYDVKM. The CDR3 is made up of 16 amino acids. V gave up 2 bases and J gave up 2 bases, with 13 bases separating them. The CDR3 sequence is CASSLRDSRPYNEQFF. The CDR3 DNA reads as TGTGCCAGCAGTTTAAGGGACTCGAGGCCCTACAATGAGCAGTTCTTC.

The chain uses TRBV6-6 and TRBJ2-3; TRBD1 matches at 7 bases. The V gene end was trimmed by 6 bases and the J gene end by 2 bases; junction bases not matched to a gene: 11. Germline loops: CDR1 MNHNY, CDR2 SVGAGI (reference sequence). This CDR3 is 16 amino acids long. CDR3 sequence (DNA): TGTGCCAGCAGACGAAGCTTTGAGGGGGCCACAGATACGCAGTATTTT. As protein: CASRRSFEGATDTQYF.

The CDR3 DNA follows: TGTGCCAGCAGCTTAGTAAGGACAGTTAATTTTGGGGCCAACGTCCTGACTTTC. Translation gives CASSLVRTVNFGANVLTF. J is TRBJ2-6 and V is TRBV11-2; the D gene is possibly TRBD1 (6 bases). V was pared by 1 base and J by 3 bases, with 16 bases between. Germline CDR1 is SGHAT and CDR2 is FQNNGV. The CDR3 spans 18 residues. The variable domain in full, completed from reference TRBV11-2 and TRBJ2-6, reads EAGVAQSPRYKIIEKRQSVAFWCNPISGHATLYWYQQILGQGPKLLIQFQNNGVVDDSQLPKDRFSAERLKGVDSTLKIQPAKLEDSAVYLCASSLVRTVNFGANVLTFGAGSRLTVL.

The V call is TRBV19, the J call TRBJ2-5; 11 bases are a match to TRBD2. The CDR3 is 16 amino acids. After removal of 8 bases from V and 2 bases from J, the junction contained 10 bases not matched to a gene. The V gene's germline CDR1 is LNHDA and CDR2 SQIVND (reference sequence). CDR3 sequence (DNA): TGTGCCAGTGGCCCTACTAGCGGGGGACTACAAGAGACCCAGTACTTC. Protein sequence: CASGPTSGGLQETQYF. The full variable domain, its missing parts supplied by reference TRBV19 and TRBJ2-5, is DGGITQSPKYLFRKEGQNVTLSCEQNLNHDAMYWYRQDPGQGLRLIYYSQIVNDFQKGDIAEGYSVSREKKESFPLTVTSAQKNPTAFYLCASGPTSGGLQETQYFGPGTRLLVL.

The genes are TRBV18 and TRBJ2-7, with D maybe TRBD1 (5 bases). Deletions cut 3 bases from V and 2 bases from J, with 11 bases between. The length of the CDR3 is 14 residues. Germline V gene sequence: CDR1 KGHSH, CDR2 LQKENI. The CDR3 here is CASSPPTVPYEQYV. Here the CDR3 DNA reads TGTGCCAGCTCACCGCCGACAGTTCCCTACGAGCAGTACGTC.

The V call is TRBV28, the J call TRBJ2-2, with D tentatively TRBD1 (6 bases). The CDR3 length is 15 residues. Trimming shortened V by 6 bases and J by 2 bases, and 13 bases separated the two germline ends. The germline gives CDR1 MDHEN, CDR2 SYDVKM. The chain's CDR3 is CASSPPDSNTGELFF. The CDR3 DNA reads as TGTGCCAGCAGCCCTCCGGACAGTAACACCGGGGAGCTGTTTTTT.

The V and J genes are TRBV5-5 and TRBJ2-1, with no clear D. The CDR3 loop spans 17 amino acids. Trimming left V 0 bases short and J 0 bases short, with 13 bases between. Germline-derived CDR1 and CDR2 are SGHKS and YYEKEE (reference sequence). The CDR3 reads CASSLGFGSSSYNEQFF. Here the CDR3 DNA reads TGTGCCAGCAGCTTGGGTTTCGGCTCAAGCTCCTACAATGAGCAGTTCTTC.

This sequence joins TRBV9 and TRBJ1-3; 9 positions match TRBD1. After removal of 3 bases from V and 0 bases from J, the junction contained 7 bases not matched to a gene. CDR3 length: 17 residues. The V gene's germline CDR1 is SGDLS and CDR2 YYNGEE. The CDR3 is CASSAGQGTLSGNTIYF. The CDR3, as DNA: TGTGCCAGCAGCGCAGGACAGGGGACACTCTCTGGAAACACCATATATTTT.

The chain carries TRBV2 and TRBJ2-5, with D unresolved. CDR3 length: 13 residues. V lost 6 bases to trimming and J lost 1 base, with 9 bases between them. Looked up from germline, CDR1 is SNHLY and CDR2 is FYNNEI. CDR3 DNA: TGTGCCAGCAGGAGGCAGATCCAAGAGACCCAGTACTTC. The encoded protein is CASRRQIQETQYF.

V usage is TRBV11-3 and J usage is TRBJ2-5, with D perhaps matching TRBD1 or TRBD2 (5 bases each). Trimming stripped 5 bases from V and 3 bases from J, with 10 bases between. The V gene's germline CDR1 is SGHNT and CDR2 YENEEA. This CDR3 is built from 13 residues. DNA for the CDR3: TGTGCCAGCAGCCCTGGGGGAGAAGAGACCCAGTACTTC. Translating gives CASSPGGEETQYF.

CDR3 region: CASSPPITSSYNEQFF. The CDR3 DNA reads as TGTGCCAGCTCACCACCGATAACGAGCTCCTACAATGAGCAGTTCTTC. The rearrangement joins TRBV18 to TRBJ2-1; D not resolved. V lost 0 bases to trimming and J lost 0 bases, with 9 bases between them. The CDR3 consists of 16 residues. Germline lookup yields CDR1 KGHSH and CDR2 LQKENI.

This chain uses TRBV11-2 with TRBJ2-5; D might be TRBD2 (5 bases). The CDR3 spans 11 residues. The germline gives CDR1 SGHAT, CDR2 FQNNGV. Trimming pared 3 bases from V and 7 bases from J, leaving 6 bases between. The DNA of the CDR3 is TGTGCCAGCAGCTTCGGAGGGACCCAGTACTTC. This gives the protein CASSFGGTQYF.

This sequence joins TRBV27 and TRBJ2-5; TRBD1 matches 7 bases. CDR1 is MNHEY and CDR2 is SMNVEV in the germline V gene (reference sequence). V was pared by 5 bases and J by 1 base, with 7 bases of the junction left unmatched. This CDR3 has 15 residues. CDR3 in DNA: TGTGCCAGCAGTCGACAGGGCCTCGTCCAAGAGACCCAGTACTTC. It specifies CASSRQGLVQETQYF.

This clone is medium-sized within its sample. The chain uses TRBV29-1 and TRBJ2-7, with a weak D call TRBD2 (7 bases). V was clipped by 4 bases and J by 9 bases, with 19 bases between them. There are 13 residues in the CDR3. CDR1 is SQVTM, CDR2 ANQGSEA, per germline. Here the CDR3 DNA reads TGCAGCGTTGTTGGCGGGGGCGAAAATCGGCAGTACTTC. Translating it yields CSVVGGGENRQYF.

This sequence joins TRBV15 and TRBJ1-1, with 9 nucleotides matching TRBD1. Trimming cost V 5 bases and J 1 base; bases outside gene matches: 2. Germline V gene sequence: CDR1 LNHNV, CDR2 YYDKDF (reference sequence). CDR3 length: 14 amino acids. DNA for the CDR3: TGTGCCACCAGCGAGACAGGGGGGAACACTGAAGCTTTCTTT. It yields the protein CATSETGGNTEAFF. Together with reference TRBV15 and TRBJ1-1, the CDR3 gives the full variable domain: DAMVIQNPRYQVTQFGKPVTLSCSQTLNHNVMYWYQQKSSQAPKLLFHYYDKDFNNEADTPDNFQSRRPNTSFCFLDIRSPGLGDTAMYLCATSETGGNTEAFFGQGTRLTVV.

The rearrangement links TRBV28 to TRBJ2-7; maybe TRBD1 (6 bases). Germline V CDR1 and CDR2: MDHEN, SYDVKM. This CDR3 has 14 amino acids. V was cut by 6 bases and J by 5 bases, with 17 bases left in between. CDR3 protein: CASSQTGGPDEQYF. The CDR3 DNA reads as TGTGCCAGCAGCCAGACAGGAGGCCCGGACGAGCAGTACTTC.

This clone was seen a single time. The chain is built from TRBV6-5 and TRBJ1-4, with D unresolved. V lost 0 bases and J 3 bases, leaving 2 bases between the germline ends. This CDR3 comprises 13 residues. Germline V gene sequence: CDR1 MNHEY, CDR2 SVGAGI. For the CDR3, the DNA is TGTGCCAGCAGTTACTCACCTAATGAAAAACTGTTTTTT. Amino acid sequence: CASSYSPNEKLFF.

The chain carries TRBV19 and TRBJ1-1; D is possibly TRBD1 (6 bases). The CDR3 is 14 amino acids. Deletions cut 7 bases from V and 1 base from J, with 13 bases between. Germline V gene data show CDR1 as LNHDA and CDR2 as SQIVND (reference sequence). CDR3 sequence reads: CASTPSGANTEAFF. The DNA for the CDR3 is TGTGCCAGTACCCCCTCGGGGGCGAACACTGAAGCTTTCTTT.

CDR3 region: CASSSGDRADNEKLFF. CDR3 bases: TGTGCCAGCAGCTCCGGGGACAGGGCTGATAATGAAAAACTGTTTTTT. The chain employs TRBV7-9 and TRBJ1-4; 9 bases are a match to TRBD1. The CDR3 covers 16 residues. With V trimmed by 4 bases and J by 4 bases, 7 bases remained unmatched. Germline CDR1 is SEHNR and CDR2 is FQNEAQ (reference sequence).

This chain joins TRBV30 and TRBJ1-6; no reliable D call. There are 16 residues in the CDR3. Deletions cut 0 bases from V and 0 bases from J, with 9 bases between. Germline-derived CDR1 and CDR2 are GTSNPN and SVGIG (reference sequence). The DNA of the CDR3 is TGTGCCTGGAGTGTTCCGGAAAGCTCCTATAATTCACCCCTCCACTTT. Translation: CAWSVPESSYNSPLHF. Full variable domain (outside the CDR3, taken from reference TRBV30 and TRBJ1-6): SQTIHQWPATLVQPVGSPLSLECTVEGTSNPNLYWYRQAAGRGLQLLFYSVGIGQISSEVPQNLSASRPQDRQFILSSKKLLLSDSGFYLCAWSVPESSYNSPLHFGNGTRLTVT.

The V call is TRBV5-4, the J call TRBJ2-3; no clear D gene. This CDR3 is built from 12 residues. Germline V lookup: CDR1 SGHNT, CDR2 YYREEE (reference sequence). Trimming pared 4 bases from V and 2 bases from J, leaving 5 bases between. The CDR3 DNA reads TGTGCCAGCAGCGAAAACACAGATACGCAGTATTTT. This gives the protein CASSENTDTQYF. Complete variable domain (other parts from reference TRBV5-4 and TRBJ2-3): ETGVTQSPTHLIKTRGQQVTLRCSSQSGHNTVSWYQQALGQGPQFIFQYYREEENGRGNFPPRFSGLQFPNYSSELNVNALELDDSALYLCASSENTDTQYFGPGTRLTVL.

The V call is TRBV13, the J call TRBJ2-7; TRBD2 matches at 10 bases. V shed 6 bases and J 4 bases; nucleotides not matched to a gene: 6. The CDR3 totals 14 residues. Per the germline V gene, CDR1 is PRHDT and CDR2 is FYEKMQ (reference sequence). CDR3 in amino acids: CASSSTSGFYEQYF. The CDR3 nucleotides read TGTGCCAGCAGTTCGACTAGCGGGTTTTACGAGCAGTACTTC.

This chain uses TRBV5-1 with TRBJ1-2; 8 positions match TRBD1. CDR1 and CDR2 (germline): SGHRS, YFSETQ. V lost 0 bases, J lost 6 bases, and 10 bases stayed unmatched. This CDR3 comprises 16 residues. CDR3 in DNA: TGCGCCAGCAGCTTGGTAGGTCCAGGGGGCGTGGATGGCTACACCTTC. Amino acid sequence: CASSLVGPGGVDGYTF.

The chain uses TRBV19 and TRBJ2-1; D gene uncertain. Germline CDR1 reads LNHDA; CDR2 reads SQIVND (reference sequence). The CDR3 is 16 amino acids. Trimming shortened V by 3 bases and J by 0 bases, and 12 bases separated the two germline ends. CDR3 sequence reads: CASSISHASSYNEQFF. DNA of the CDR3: TGTGCCAGTAGTATCAGTCACGCCAGCTCCTACAATGAGCAGTTCTTC.

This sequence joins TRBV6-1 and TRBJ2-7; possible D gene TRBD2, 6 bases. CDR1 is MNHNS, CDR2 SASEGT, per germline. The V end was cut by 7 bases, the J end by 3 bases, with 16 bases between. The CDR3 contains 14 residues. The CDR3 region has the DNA TGTGCCAGCAAGCTAACCGGGGGATACTACGAGCAGTACTTC. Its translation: CASKLTGGYYEQYF.

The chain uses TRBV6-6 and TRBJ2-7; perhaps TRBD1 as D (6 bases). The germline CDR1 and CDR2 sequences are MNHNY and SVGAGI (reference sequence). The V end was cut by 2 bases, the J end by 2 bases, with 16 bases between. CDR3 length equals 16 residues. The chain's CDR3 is CASSYPLAGDTYEQYF. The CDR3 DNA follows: TGTGCCAGCAGTTACCCCCTGGCAGGGGACACCTACGAGCAGTACTTC.